Sequencing of this T cell receptor (beta chain) was carried out in a study of OX40 agonist ivuxolimab in advanced cancers. The CDR3 runs to 15 residues. Trimming stripped 4 bases from V and 5 bases from J, with 15 bases between. Germline CDR1 is SGHRS and CDR2 is YFSETQ. The assay was immunoSEQ multiplex PCR, and TCRdb's table has in-frame clones only and misses some. The data contain more than 65,000 clones, around 89% of them seen just once; the ten biggest clones take up around 0.98%. The V gene is TRBV5-1, the J gene TRBJ2-2; D is unclear. This TCR was sampled from an adult with an advanced solid tumor such as melanoma, head and neck, liver or kidney cancer. The material sequenced was CD4+ or CD8+ T cells sorted from blood, taken in a trial of the OX40 agonist ivuxolimab. CDR3 coding DNA: TGCGCCAGCAGCCCCGCCTCCACGATTACCGGGGAGCTGTTTTTT. This codes for CASSPASTITGELFF.